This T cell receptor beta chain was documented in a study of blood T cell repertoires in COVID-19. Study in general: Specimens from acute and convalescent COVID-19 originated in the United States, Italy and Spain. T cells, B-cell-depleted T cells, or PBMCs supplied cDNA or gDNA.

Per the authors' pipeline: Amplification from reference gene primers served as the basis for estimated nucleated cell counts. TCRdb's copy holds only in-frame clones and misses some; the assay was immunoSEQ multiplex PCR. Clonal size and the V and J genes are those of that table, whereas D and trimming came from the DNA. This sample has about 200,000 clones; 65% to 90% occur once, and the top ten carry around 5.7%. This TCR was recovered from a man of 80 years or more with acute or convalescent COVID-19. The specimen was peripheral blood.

CDR3 amino acids: CASSWGTGAYEQYF. CDR3 bases: TGTGCCAGCAGTTGGGGGACAGGGGCCTACGAGCAGTACTTC. The chain carries TRBV27 and TRBJ2-7, with TRBD1 matching 10 bases. The CDR3 length is 14 residues. Germline trimming cut 4 bases from V and 2 bases from J; bases unmatched to any gene: 2. Germline CDR1 and CDR2: MNHEY and SMNVEV (reference sequence).